The clone carrying this TCR beta chain was found a few times. These data come from a study of response to subunit inactivated influenza vaccine. CDR3 length: 15 amino acids. Trimming removed 3 bases at V and 4 bases at J, with 15 bases between. The germline V gene has CDR1 DFQATT and CDR2 SNEGSKA (reference sequence). In TCRdb, the RT-PCR reads were re-called with MiXCR into one record per CDR3 protein. This sample has 430,000 or so distinct CDR3 sequences, with approximately 9.9% found just once. The sequencing here drew on PBMCs from blood, taken roughly 6 weeks after vaccination. The chain has TRBV20-1 and TRBJ1-4; no definite D call. The source of this sequence is a man in his forties or fifties who received an inactivated influenza vaccine. DNA for the CDR3: TGCAGTGCTAGCCCCCCTAAAGGGTTTAATGAAAAACTGTTTTTT. This encodes CSASPPKGFNEKLFF.